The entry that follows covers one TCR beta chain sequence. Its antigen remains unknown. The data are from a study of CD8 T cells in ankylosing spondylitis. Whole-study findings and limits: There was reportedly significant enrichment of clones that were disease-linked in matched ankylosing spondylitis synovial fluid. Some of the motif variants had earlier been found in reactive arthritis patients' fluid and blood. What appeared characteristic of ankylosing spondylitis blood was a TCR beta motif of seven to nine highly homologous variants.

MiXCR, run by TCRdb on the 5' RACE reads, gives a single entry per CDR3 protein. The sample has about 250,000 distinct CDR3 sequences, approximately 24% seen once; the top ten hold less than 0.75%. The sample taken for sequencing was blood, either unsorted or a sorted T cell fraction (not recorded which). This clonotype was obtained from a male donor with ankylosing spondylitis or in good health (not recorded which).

CDR3 nucleotides: TGTGCCAGCAGTGGCCCAGCGGGGGTTCGGCAGTTCTTC. This gives the protein CASSGPAGVRQFF. The chain joins TRBV2 to TRBJ2-1, with TRBD2 matching over 8 bases. The V and J ends lost 4 bases and 12 bases, in that order; junction bases with no gene match: 8. Germline V gene data show CDR1 as SNHLY and CDR2 as FYNNEI. This CDR3 has 13 amino acids.